Below, one TCR beta chain is given with its context. The CDR3 spans 14 residues. Germline CDR1 and CDR2: LNHDA and SQIVND (reference sequence). Trimming cost V 0 bases and J 4 bases, with 10 bases left between them. The data were taken from a study of Ad26.COV2.S vaccination and SARS-CoV-2 variants. Background on the study: The donor was enrolled in the Ad26.COV2.S arm of the COV1001 trial.

The treatment here: about 20 received Ad26.COV2.S at low or high dose, single or two shots; several received placebo; per-sample allocation not given. At day 63 after the first vaccine or placebo injection, samples were drawn. The repertoire was sequenced with immunoSEQ multiplex PCR; TCRdb's copy has only in-frame clones and lacks some. The sample carries around 300,000 clones, 86% recorded once. The receptor's source is a person aged 18-60 years who received the Ad26.COV2.S COVID-19 vaccine or a placebo. Sequences were derived from peripheral blood, sampled in a trial of Ad26.COV2.S vaccine versus placebo. This chain joins TRBV19 and TRBJ2-7, with unresolved D. In DNA, the CDR3 is TGTGCCAGTAGTATAGATGGAAGGGATTACGAGCAGTACTTC. This codes for CASSIDGRDYEQYF.